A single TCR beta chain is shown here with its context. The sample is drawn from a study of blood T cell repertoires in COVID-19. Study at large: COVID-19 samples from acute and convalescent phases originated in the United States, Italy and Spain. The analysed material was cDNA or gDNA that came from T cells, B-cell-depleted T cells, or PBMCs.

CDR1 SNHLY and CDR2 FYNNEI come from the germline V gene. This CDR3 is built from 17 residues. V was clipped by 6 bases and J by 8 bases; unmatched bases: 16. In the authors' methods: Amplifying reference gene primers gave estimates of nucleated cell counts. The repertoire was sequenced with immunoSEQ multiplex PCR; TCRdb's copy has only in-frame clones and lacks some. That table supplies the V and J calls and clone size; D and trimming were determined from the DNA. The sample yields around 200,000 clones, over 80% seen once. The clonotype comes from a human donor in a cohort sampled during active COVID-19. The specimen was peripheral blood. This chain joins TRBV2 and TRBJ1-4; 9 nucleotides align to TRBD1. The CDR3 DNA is TGTGCCAGCAGAAGGGACAGGGTCAAATTTGTGTTAGAAAAACTGTTTTTT. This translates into CASRRDRVKFVLEKLFF.